The 26 T cell receptor beta chains below come from one sample, sequenced in a study of cytomegalovirus exposure and HLA in healthy donors. Primers for the PCR totalled 60 Vbeta and 13 Jbeta. The table came from immunoSEQ multiplex PCR; TCRdb's copy has only in-frame clones and leaves some out. The table has more than 80,000 clones, roughly four fifths seen once. The sequencing sample was made of PBMCs. The receptors here all came from a man in his sixties in good health and CMV-seronegative.

The DNA of the CDR3 is TGTGCCAGCAGTTTAGGAGGTCAGGCAGGGGAGCAGTACGTC. Translated: CASSLGGQAGEQYV. This chain joins TRBV28 and TRBJ2-7; D is perhaps TRBD1 or TRBD2 (5 bases each). The CDR3 length is 14 residues. Germline values: CDR1 MDHEN, CDR2 SYDVKM. V lost 2 bases and J 7 bases, leaving 15 bases between the germline ends.

The chain couples TRBV4-1 to TRBJ1-2, with TRBD1 identical over 7 bases. The CDR3 runs to 16 residues. The J segment lost 2 bases and the V segment lost 0 bases, leaving 6 bases of the junction unmatched. Germline-derived CDR1 and CDR2 are MGHRA and YSYEKL. This CDR3 reads CASSQDLQGSNYGYTF. In DNA form, the CDR3 reads TGCGCCAGCAGCCAAGATCTACAGGGGTCCAACTATGGCTACACCTTC.

The chain recombines TRBV7-9 with TRBJ1-4, with 7 bases fitting TRBD1. CDR3 length equals 16 residues. The J segment lost 7 bases and the V segment lost 1 base, leaving 9 bases of the junction unmatched. Germline lookup yields CDR1 SEHNR and CDR2 FQNEAQ (reference sequence). DNA of the CDR3: TGTGCCAGCAGCTTAGAGTCGGGACAGATAAGTGAAAAACTGTTTTTT. Translation gives CASSLESGQISEKLFF. Filled out from reference TRBV7-9 and TRBJ1-4, the complete variable domain reads DTGVSQNPRHKITKRGQNVTFRCDPISEHNRLYWYRQTLGQGPEFLTYFQNEAQLEKSRLLSDRFSAERPKGSFSTLEIQRTEQGDSAMYLCASSLESGQISEKLFFGSGTQLSVL.

The rearrangement links TRBV5-1 to TRBJ1-5; D gene ambiguous. Germline CDR1 SGHRS, CDR2 YFSETQ. This CDR3 spans 14 amino acids. V was cut by 1 base and J by 5 bases, with 10 bases left in between. The CDR3 loop is CASSLFSQDQPQHF. CDR3 DNA sequence: TGCGCCAGCAGCTTGTTCTCCCAGGATCAGCCCCAGCATTTT.

The chain joins TRBV29-1 to TRBJ1-2; D call uncertain. The germline V gene encodes CDR1 SQVTM and CDR2 ANQGSEA. The CDR3 runs to 11 residues. Trimming stripped 7 bases from V and 2 bases from J, with 8 bases between. CDR3 sequence reads: CSGVQNYGYTF. CDR3 sequence (DNA): TGCAGCGGTGTGCAGAACTATGGCTACACCTTC.

The V and J genes are TRBV7-9 and TRBJ1-2; D gene unclear. Deletions cut 3 bases from V and 0 bases from J, with 5 bases between. CDR1 SEHNR and CDR2 FQNEAQ come from the germline V gene (reference sequence). This CDR3 region has 13 residues. The CDR3 sequence is CASSFGANYGYTF. CDR3 coding DNA: TGTGCCAGCAGCTTCGGGGCTAACTATGGCTACACCTTC.

V gene TRBV21-1 combines with J gene TRBJ2-2; TRBD2 was called by the table and not checked on the DNA. TRBV21-1 is assigned pseudogene status. The CDR3 extends over 16 amino acids. DNA of the CDR3: TGTGCCAGCACCTTGGAGGGGTTTTTGGGCACCGGGGAGCTGTTTTTT. This sequence encodes CASTLEGFLGTGELFF.

This sequence joins TRBV4-3 and TRBJ2-7; weak D call: TRBD1 (7 bases). Trimming pared 3 bases from V and 1 base from J, leaving 10 bases between. This CDR3 is 14 amino acids long. The V gene's germline CDR1 is LGHNA and CDR2 YSLEER. The CDR3 nucleotides are TGCGCCAGCAGCCAGGGGGGACAGTCCTACGAGCAGTACTTC. It codes for CASSQGGQSYEQYF.

The genes are TRBV2 and TRBJ1-2, with D perhaps matching TRBD1 (5 bases). The V gene's germline CDR1 is SNHLY and CDR2 FYNNEI. Trimming removed 6 bases at V and 4 bases at J, with 12 bases between. The CDR3 spans 13 residues. For the CDR3, the DNA is TGTGCCAGCAGGGATTATGGGGCCTATGGCTACACCTTC. Its protein is CASRDYGAYGYTF.

For the CDR3, the DNA is TGCGCCAGCAGCTTGGCGGTTAACTATAATTCACCCCTCCACTTT. Encoded protein: CASSLAVNYNSPLHF. The rearrangement joins TRBV5-1 to TRBJ1-6; D gene ambiguous. The CDR3 spans 15 residues. V lost 0 bases to trimming and J lost 3 bases, with 7 bases between them. Looked up from germline, CDR1 is SGHRS and CDR2 is YFSETQ.

The chain joins TRBV9 to TRBJ2-3; D gene unclear. CDR3 length equals 12 residues. The germline V gene has CDR1 SGDLS and CDR2 YYNGEE. V gave up 1 base and J gave up 4 bases, with 4 bases separating them. CDR3 sequence reads: CASSVTADTQYF. The DNA of the CDR3 is TGTGCCAGCAGCGTAACGGCAGATACGCAGTATTTT.

To note about this clone: Other DNA sequences in the sample encode the same CDR3. This rearrangement joins TRBV18 to TRBJ1-1, with D unresolved. This CDR3 contains 13 residues. Germline V gene lookup returns CDR1 KGHSH and CDR2 LQKENI. V lost 2 bases to trimming and J lost 1 base, with 5 bases between them. The CDR3, as DNA: TGTGCCAGCTCACCAGGGCAGAACACTGAAGCTTTCTTT. Its protein is CASSPGQNTEAFF.

This chain links TRBV6-1 with TRBJ2-1, with TRBD1 matching 9 bases. The CDR3 sequence is 14 residues long. V shed 7 bases, J shed 10 bases, and the junction held 11 bases outside the gene matches. CDR1 and CDR2 from the germline V gene are MNHNS and SASEGT. The CDR3, as DNA: TGTGCCAGCACCACCCGGGACAGGGATAGGGAGCAGTTCTTC. As protein: CASTTRDRDREQFF.

The CDR3 reads CASSSDITYEQYV. In nucleotides, the CDR3 is TGTGCCAGCTCATCGGACATCACCTACGAGCAGTACGTC. This rearrangement joins TRBV18 to TRBJ2-7; tentative D call: TRBD1 (5 bases). V lost 5 bases and J 2 bases, leaving 10 bases between the germline ends. CDR3 size: 13 residues. The germline CDR1 and CDR2 sequences are KGHSH and LQKENI.

The V and J genes are TRBV5-1 and TRBJ2-3, with TRBD2 matching over 12 bases. Trimming removed 2 bases from V and 5 bases from J; junction bases left unmatched: 6. Germline assignment: CDR1 SGHRS and CDR2 YFSETQ. There are 16 residues in the CDR3. CDR3 sequence: CASSFVLAGGRDTQYF. CDR3 sequence (DNA): TGCGCCAGCAGCTTCGTACTAGCGGGGGGCCGAGATACGCAGTATTTT.

The CDR3 sequence: CASIGTGREQYV. DNA of the CDR3: TGTGCCAGCATCGGGACCGGGCGGGAGCAGTACGTC. This chain connects TRBV28 to TRBJ2-7; tentatively, D is TRBD1 or TRBD2 (5 bases each). Germline CDR1 MDHEN, CDR2 SYDVKM. The CDR3 has 12 amino acids. V dropped 7 bases and J dropped 7 bases, with 14 bases sitting between them.

The V call is TRBV4-1, the J call TRBJ2-3; no reliable D call. CDR1 MGHRA and CDR2 YSYEKL come from the germline V gene. There are 18 residues in the CDR3. Trimming stripped 0 bases from V and 0 bases from J, with 16 bases between. The CDR3 sequence: CASSQERTRGPSTDTQYF. For the CDR3, the DNA is TGCGCCAGCAGCCAAGAGAGAACCCGCGGTCCTAGCACAGATACGCAGTATTTT.

The gene calls are TRBV4-2 and TRBJ2-1; TRBD1 aligns across 7 bases. The CDR3 runs to 15 residues. Losses at the gene ends were 1 base for V and 0 bases for J; bases not matched to a gene: 0. In germline, CDR1 is LGHNA, CDR2 YNFKEQ. The DNA for the CDR3 is TGTGCCAGCAGCCAAGGACAGGGCTCCTACAATGAGCAGTTCTTC. It specifies CASSQGQGSYNEQFF.

The chain recombines TRBV4-3 with TRBJ2-2; perhaps TRBD2 as D (6 bases). The germline V gene has CDR1 LGHNA and CDR2 YSLEER. With 4 bases removed from V and 1 base from J, the gap between germline ends came to 13 bases. CDR3 length: 16 residues. The CDR3 region has the DNA TGCGCCAGCAGCCCCCCCGGGGGTCAGAACACCGGGGAGCTGTTTTTT. Protein: CASSPPGGQNTGELFF.

This chain uses TRBV11-2 with TRBJ1-2; D is uncertain. CDR3 length: 15 residues. The V end lost 1 base, the J end lost 2 bases, and 11 bases lay between the germline ends. Germline CDR1 reads SGHAT; CDR2 reads FQNNGV. CDR3 coding DNA: TGTGCCAGCAGCTTAGTGGGAGGAACCAACTATGGCTACACCTTC. Translating gives CASSLVGGTNYGYTF. Together with reference TRBV11-2 and TRBJ1-2, the CDR3 gives the full variable domain: EAGVAQSPRYKIIEKRQSVAFWCNPISGHATLYWYQQILGQGPKLLIQFQNNGVVDDSQLPKDRFSAERLKGVDSTLKIQPAKLEDSAVYLCASSLVGGTNYGYTFGSGTRLTVV.

The chain joins TRBV7-3 to TRBJ2-2, with D tentatively TRBD2 (6 bases). The CDR3 is 19 amino acids. Between the trimmed V and J ends, which lost 5 bases and 4 bases, there was a span of 26 bases. In germline, CDR1 is SGHTA, CDR2 FQGTGA. The DNA for the CDR3 is TGTGCCAGCAGCGCCCGTCCCCCCCTGATGGGTAGCGGCACCGGGGAGCTGTTTTTT. This codes for CASSARPPLMGSGTGELFF.

A word on this clone: Relative to the germline gene, one junction end is altered; a read error may explain this. J is TRBJ1-1 and V is TRBV20-1; possibly TRBD1 for D (6 bases). CDR3 length: 11 residues. Germline V gene lookup returns CDR1 DFQATT and CDR2 SNEGSKA (reference sequence). The CDR3 bases are TGCAGTGCTGGGACATTGGGCAGGTTCATCTTT. This codes for CSAGTLGRFIF.

The gene calls are TRBV7-2 and TRBJ2-7; 7 positions match TRBD2. Germline loops: CDR1 SGHTA, CDR2 FQGNSA. CDR3 length: 16 residues. The V segment lost 4 bases and the J segment 2 bases; nucleotides outside the gene matches: 11. In DNA, the CDR3 is TGTGCCAGCAGCTCCCTGGGGGGGACCGTCGCCTACGAGCAGTACTTC. Its protein is CASSSLGGTVAYEQYF.

This clone was detected only a few times. This sequence joins TRBV4-1 and TRBJ1-1; no clear D gene. The V gene lost 1 base and the J gene lost 14 bases, with 14 bases spanning the gap. CDR1 is MGHRA, CDR2 YSYEKL, per germline. This CDR3 has 12 residues. In DNA form, the CDR3 reads TGCGCCAGCAGCCAAGGGTCCGGGAGCTCATTCTTT. Protein: CASSQGSGSSFF.

The chain joins TRBV5-1 to TRBJ1-2; TRBD1 matches at 8 bases. This CDR3 is 14 amino acids long. CDR1 is SGHRS and CDR2 is YFSETQ in the germline V gene. Unmatched junction bases numbered 10, after V lost 4 bases and J lost 8 bases. The CDR3 here is CASSDQGASRGYTF. CDR3 coding DNA: TGCGCCAGCAGCGATCAGGGGGCATCGCGCGGCTACACCTTC.

This clone was detected only a few times. J is TRBJ2-3 and V is TRBV6-5; 15 bases line up with TRBD2. The CDR3 has 15 residues. The ends lost 5 bases at V and 5 bases at J; junction bases unmatched: 2. The germline V gene encodes CDR1 MNHEY and CDR2 SVGAGI. This CDR3 is CASSRGLAGGDTQYF. In DNA form, the CDR3 reads TGTGCCAGCAGTCGGGGACTAGCGGGGGGAGATACGCAGTATTTT.